Each of the 30 T cell receptor beta chains below was sequenced from the same sample in a study of tumour-infiltrating T cells in Burkitt lymphoma. Sequencing was performed with immunoSEQ multiplex PCR; in TCRdb, only in-frame clones are kept and a portion is missing. The sample has 6,300 or so clones; over 9% are singletons. Sequencing was carried out using tumor tissue. Receptors were obtained from a human donor with diffuse large B-cell lymphoma.

This clone was found a few times. The chain combines TRBV11-2 with TRBJ2-1; D ambiguous. Trimming pared 2 bases from V and 7 bases from J, leaving 0 bases between. The CDR3 is made up of 10 amino acids. The germline gives CDR1 SGHAT, CDR2 FQNNGV. CDR3 bases: TGTGCCAGCAGCTTAAATGAGCAGTTCTTC. It translates to CASSLNEQFF.

This clone has more than one count but fewer than ten. The V gene is TRBV13, the J gene TRBJ2-1; no definite D call. The CDR3 runs to 13 residues. The ends were cut back, 5 bases at V and 2 bases at J, with 7 bases in the middle. Germline V gives CDR1 PRHDT, CDR2 FYEKMQ (reference sequence). The CDR3 nucleotides are TGTGCCAGCAGCGAAAGGGCCTACAATGAGCAGTTCTTC. Its protein product is CASSERAYNEQFF.

This clone was found a few times. V gene TRBV5-1 combines with J gene TRBJ2-1; a possible D gene is TRBD1 (5 bases). With 2 bases removed from V and 1 base from J, the gap between germline ends came to 10 bases. Germline V CDR1 and CDR2: SGHRS, YFSETQ. This CDR3 is 15 amino acids long. CDR3 loop: CASSFDSGSYNEQFF. Here the CDR3 DNA reads TGCGCCAGCAGCTTTGACAGTGGATCCTACAATGAGCAGTTCTTC.

By sample share, this clone is medium-sized (0.01 to 0.1%). The chain links TRBV6-5 to TRBJ1-1; no reliable D call. Germline V gives CDR1 MNHEY, CDR2 SVGAGI. Trimming took 7 bases from V and 7 from J, leaving 16 bases between them. The CDR3 consists of 13 residues. CDR3 DNA sequence: TGTGCCAGCAAAGGCGTACGGCAGTTTGAAGCTTTCTTT. This gives the protein CASKGVRQFEAFF.

The chain recombines TRBV5-1 with TRBJ1-4; D unclear. The CDR3 totals 14 residues. The ends were cut back, 4 bases at V and 0 bases at J, with 7 bases in the middle. From germline, CDR1 is SGHRS and CDR2 YFSETQ. CDR3 DNA: TGCGCCAGCAGCCTGGATGCAACTAATGAAAAACTGTTTTTT. Residues: CASSLDATNEKLFF.

This clone occurred a few times. V and J are TRBV27 and TRBJ2-3; D call uncertain. The CDR3 consists of 13 residues. The V gene lost 0 bases and the J gene lost 4 bases, with 5 bases spanning the gap. CDR1 and CDR2 (germline): MNHEY, SMNVEV (reference sequence). The CDR3, as DNA: TGTGCCAGCAGTTTATCTCGCCCAGATACGCAGTATTTT. Amino acid sequence: CASSLSRPDTQYF.

The chain joins TRBV6-5 to TRBJ1-1; 8 bases fit TRBD1. The CDR3 spans 14 residues. Trimming cost V 4 bases and J 4 bases; bases outside gene matches: 5. Germline assignment: CDR1 MNHEY and CDR2 SVGAGI. The CDR3 loop reads CASSSQQGGTEAFF. CDR3 bases: TGTGCCAGCAGTTCCCAACAGGGGGGCACTGAAGCTTTCTTT.

This clone was counted between two and nine times. The chain combines TRBV5-1 with TRBJ1-1; D may be TRBD1 (5 bases). The germline gives CDR1 SGHRS, CDR2 YFSETQ. V lost 1 base, J lost 1 base, and 8 bases lay in between. This CDR3 spans 14 amino acids. Here the CDR3 reads CASSLQGKNTEAFF. CDR3 in DNA: TGCGCCAGCAGCTTGCAGGGAAAGAACACTGAAGCTTTCTTT. The full variable domain, rest sourced from reference TRBV5-1 and TRBJ1-1, is KAGVTQTPRYLIKTRGQQVTLSCSPISGHRSVSWYQQTPGQGLQFLFEYFSETQRNKGNFPGRFSGRQFSNSRSEMNVSTLELGDSALYLCASSLQGKNTEAFFGQGTRLTVV.

CDR3: CATSRVSPGSSVGSPLHF. The CDR3 DNA reads TGTGCCACCAGCAGAGTATCTCCGGGCAGCTCTGTAGGCTCACCCCTCCACTTT. The chain joins TRBV15 to TRBJ1-6; D gene ambiguous. The germline CDR1 and CDR2 sequences are LNHNV and YYDKDF (reference sequence). Trimming took 1 base from V and 10 from J, leaving 23 bases between them. This CDR3 is built from 18 residues.

The chain uses TRBV4-3 and TRBJ1-1; tentatively, D is TRBD1 (5 bases). The germline CDR1 and CDR2 sequences are LGHNA and YSLEER. This CDR3 is 13 amino acids long. V was clipped by 2 bases and J by 3 bases, with 7 bases between them. Written as DNA, the CDR3 is TGCGCCAGCAGCCAACAGGGAGACACTGAAGCTTTCTTT. It translates to CASSQQGDTEAFF.

This clone appeared a few times. V gene TRBV28 combines with J gene TRBJ1-2, with no clear D. Trimming removed 10 bases at V and 8 bases at J, with 20 bases between. The CDR3 has 13 amino acids. Germline CDR1 MDHEN, CDR2 SYDVKM. CDR3 residues: CATSGEFIGGYTF. CDR3 in DNA: TGTGCCACCTCCGGGGAGTTCATAGGAGGCTACACCTTC.

V usage is TRBV6-5 and J usage is TRBJ2-3; TRBD2 agrees at 11 bases. V dropped 7 bases and J dropped 4; count of bases not matched to a gene: 4. Germline V gene data show CDR1 as MNHEY and CDR2 as SVGAGI. The CDR3 is 14 amino acids. The CDR3 DNA sequence: TGTGCCAGCATGGTAGCGGGGGGGCCAGATACGCAGTATTTT. This sequence encodes CASMVAGGPDTQYF.

J is TRBJ2-5 and V is TRBV19; D not certain. Germline CDR1 and CDR2: LNHDA and SQIVND (reference sequence). The CDR3 runs 13 residues. The V end was cut by 2 bases, the J end by 5 bases, with 9 bases between. DNA of the CDR3: TGTGCCAGTAGTATAAACGGGCGCGAGACCCAGTACTTC. It codes for CASSINGRETQYF.

This clone has a handful of counts. The chain uses TRBV5-4 and TRBJ2-6; 7 bases match TRBD1. CDR3 size: 16 residues. V was pared by 2 bases and J by 4 bases, with 6 bases of the junction left unmatched. Germline V gene lookup returns CDR1 SGHNT and CDR2 YYREEE (reference sequence). CDR3 in amino acids: CASSFPTGSGANVLTF. The CDR3 DNA reads TGTGCCAGCAGCTTCCCGACAGGGTCCGGGGCCAACGTCCTGACTTTC.

This clone has more than one count but fewer than ten. The rearrangement joins TRBV4-1 to TRBJ1-2; no reliable D call. The CDR3 spans 14 residues. Germline CDR1 and CDR2: MGHRA and YSYEKL. V lost 4 bases and J lost 4, with 13 bases in between. Here the CDR3 DNA reads TGCGCCAGCAGCCGACCGCGAGAGCGCTATGGCTACACCTTC. It yields the protein CASSRPRERYGYTF.

The V gene is TRBV10-1, the J gene TRBJ2-5; D may be TRBD1 (6 bases). The CDR3 is made up of 14 amino acids. The V end lost 2 bases, the J end lost 5 bases, and 12 bases lay between the germline ends. Germline V lookup: CDR1 WNHNN, CDR2 SYGVQD (reference sequence). CDR3 in DNA: TGCGCCAGCAGTGAGACAGGGATGGGCGAGACCCAGTACTTC. Translated: CASSETGMGETQYF.

This clone was recorded a few times. The CDR3 protein is CASSPGAGTGEQFF. DNA for the CDR3: TGTGCCAGCAGTCCCGGGGCGGGAACGGGGGAGCAGTTCTTC. The rearrangement uses TRBV2 and TRBJ2-1; a weak D match, TRBD2 (6 bases). The CDR3 extends over 14 amino acids. The V end lost 5 bases, the J end lost 10 bases, and 18 bases lay between the germline ends. Germline V CDR1 and CDR2: SNHLY, FYNNEI.

This clone was counted only a few times. The chain has TRBV11-2 and TRBJ1-5; D ambiguous. V lost 1 base and J 6 bases, leaving 4 bases between the germline ends. CDR1 is SGHAT and CDR2 is FQNNGV in the germline V gene. The CDR3 runs 12 residues. CDR3: CASSLGGQPQHF. The CDR3, as DNA: TGTGCCAGCAGCTTAGGGGGTCAGCCCCAGCATTTT.

The chain employs TRBV30 and TRBJ1-2; 9 bases fit TRBD1. CDR1 GTSNPN and CDR2 SVGIG come from the germline V gene (reference sequence). The length of the CDR3 is 14 residues. The J segment lost 7 bases and the V segment lost 3 bases, leaving 9 bases of the junction unmatched. The CDR3 here is CAWRPLGQGSGYTF. For the CDR3, the DNA is TGTGCCTGGAGGCCCCTGGGACAGGGTAGTGGCTACACCTTC.

This clone has only a few counts. This chain connects TRBV5-1 to TRBJ2-7; no clear D. This CDR3 region has 13 residues. The germline V gene has CDR1 SGHRS and CDR2 YFSETQ. Trimming removed 0 bases from V and 2 bases from J, with 6 bases in between. CDR3 in amino acids: CASSLGSPYEQYF. CDR3 in DNA: TGCGCCAGCAGCTTGGGCAGTCCCTACGAGCAGTACTTC.

This clone occurred a few times. The gene calls are TRBV5-6 and TRBJ2-2; no clear D. The ends were cut back, 2 bases at V and 8 bases at J, with 7 bases in the middle. This CDR3 is 12 amino acids long. Germline V gene sequence: CDR1 SGHDT, CDR2 YYEEEE. CDR3 region: CASSFPRGELFF. CDR3 nucleotides: TGTGCCAGCAGCTTTCCGCGGGGGGAGCTGTTTTTT.

In its sample, this clone was seen a few times. The chain is built from TRBV5-5 and TRBJ1-4; TRBD1 agrees at 7 bases. J gave up 4 bases and V 0 bases, and 6 bases lay outside the gene matches. The V gene's germline CDR1 is SGHKS and CDR2 YYEKEE (reference sequence). The CDR3 has 16 residues. Here the CDR3 reads CASSLGRTGVNEKLFF. As DNA, the CDR3 is TGTGCCAGCAGCTTGGGTAGGACAGGAGTTAATGAAAAACTGTTTTTT.

V usage is TRBV5-6 and J usage is TRBJ2-3, with no clear D. The germline V and J ends were trimmed by 0 bases and 2 bases, with 10 bases remaining between them. The CDR3 is 15 residues long. Germline V gene sequence: CDR1 SGHDT, CDR2 YYEEEE. The CDR3 spells CASSLDPTYTDTQYF. As DNA, the CDR3 is TGTGCCAGCAGCTTGGACCCTACCTACACAGATACGCAGTATTTT.

The chain is built from TRBV2 and TRBJ1-1, with a tentative D call TRBD1 (5 bases). The CDR3 is made up of 16 amino acids. The V gene's germline CDR1 is SNHLY and CDR2 FYNNEI. V shed 4 bases and J shed 5 bases, with 20 bases lying between them. The CDR3 region has the DNA TGTGCCAGCAGTGGAGATCGGGGGTCTGGTTTGACTGAAGCTTTCTTT. Encoded protein: CASSGDRGSGLTEAFF.

The CDR3 sequence is CASSYSYRGDNSPLHF. CDR3 sequence (DNA): TGTGCCAGCAGTTACTCATACAGGGGAGATAATTCACCCCTCCACTTT. This chain links TRBV6-5 with TRBJ1-6, with 7 bases identical to TRBD1. The CDR3 covers 16 residues. V lost 0 bases, J lost 5 bases, and 4 bases stayed unmatched. CDR1 and CDR2 from the germline V gene are MNHEY and SVGAGI.

This clone was counted a few times. This specimen includes other DNA sequences encoding the same CDR3. This sequence joins TRBV2 and TRBJ1-1; no clear D. Trimming removed 6 bases from V and 6 bases from J, with 11 bases in between. This CDR3 comprises 12 residues. The germline V gene encodes CDR1 SNHLY and CDR2 FYNNEI. The CDR3 region has the DNA TGTGCCAGCAGGGACGGATTACCTGAAGCTTTCTTT. This translates into CASRDGLPEAFF. The whole variable domain, remainder taken from reference TRBV2 and TRBJ1-1, is EPEVTQTPSHQVTQMGQEVILRCVPISNHLYFYWYRQILGQKVEFLVSFYNNEISEKSEIFDDQFSVERPDGSNFTLKIRSTKLEDSAMYFCASRDGLPEAFFGQGTRLTVV.

The rearrangement uses TRBV5-6 and TRBJ2-6; 10 bases fit TRBD1. The germline V gene encodes CDR1 SGHDT and CDR2 YYEEEE. The CDR3 totals 16 residues. V was pared by 5 bases and J by 1 base, with 3 bases of the junction left unmatched. CDR3: CASSWDRGSGANVLTF. The CDR3 DNA reads TGTGCCAGCAGTTGGGACAGGGGTTCTGGGGCCAACGTCCTGACTTTC.

V usage is TRBV4-3 and J usage is TRBJ1-2; tentatively, D is TRBD1 (5 bases). Trimming left V 5 bases short and J 4 bases short, with 14 bases between. The CDR3 is made up of 14 amino acids. The germline V gene encodes CDR1 LGHNA and CDR2 YSLEER. CDR3 loop: CASSSRTHGYGYTF. CDR3 nucleotide sequence: TGCGCCAGCAGCTCACGGACACACGGCTATGGCTACACCTTC.

The chain has TRBV4-1 and TRBJ2-5, with 8 bases identical to TRBD1. The V segment lost 2 bases and the J segment 5 bases; nucleotides outside the gene matches: 13. This CDR3 contains 17 residues. Germline CDR1 and CDR2: MGHRA and YSYEKL. CDR3 loop: CASSQRTRTGSFETQYF. The DNA of the CDR3 is TGCGCCAGCAGCCAAAGGACCCGGACAGGGTCATTTGAGACCCAGTACTTC.

This clone occurred once. The rearrangement links TRBV7-9 to TRBJ1-5; D might be TRBD1 (5 bases). The CDR3 extends over 16 amino acids. V was shortened by 1 base and J by 4 bases, with 14 bases between the two germline ends. The V gene's germline CDR1 is SEHNR and CDR2 FQNEAQ (reference sequence). CDR3 coding DNA: TGTGCCAGCAGCTTAGGGTCAAGACAGACGAATCAGCCCCAGCATTTT. Translating gives CASSLGSRQTNQPQHF.